This entry concerns a single TCR beta chain. This record belongs to a study of blood T cell repertoires in COVID-19. The assay was immunoSEQ multiplex PCR, and TCRdb's table has in-frame clones only and misses some. The table shows 200,000 to 250,000 clones, with 75% to 90% occurring only once. CDR1 is SGHTA, CDR2 FQGNSA, per germline. V shed 1 base and J shed 6 bases, with 6 bases lying between them. The CDR3 is 13 amino acids. The sequence derives from a man aged 25-40 years who had recovered from COVID-19. The V call is TRBV7-2, the J call TRBJ2-2; the D gene is possibly TRBD1 (5 bases). The sequenced sample was PBMCs or T cells enriched from blood (not recorded which). The CDR3, as DNA: TGTGCCAGCAGCTTAGTAGGGGCCGGGGAGCTGTTTTTT. It is translated as CASSLVGAGELFF.